These 5 T cell receptor beta chains were all obtained from the same sample, sequenced in a study of CD8+CD57+ T cells in acquired aplastic anemia. Genomic DNA templated the TCR beta VDJ and CDR3 profiling. Via MiXCR, TCRdb re-called the reads, giving one row per CDR3 protein. The table records more than 250,000 distinct CDR3 sequences, roughly half of them present only once. The material sequenced was sorted CD4+, CD8+, or CD8+CD57+ T cells (not recorded which) from PBMCs. These receptors all come from a human donor with severe aplastic anemia or a healthy control (not recorded which).

The rearrangement joins TRBV29-1 to TRBJ2-7; no clear D gene. This CDR3 has 17 amino acids. V was cut by 1 base and J by 1 base, with 20 bases left in between. Germline assignment: CDR1 SQVTM and CDR2 ANQGSEA. For the CDR3, the DNA is TGCAGCGTTGAAGGTCCCCTGTCGGCACGGCCTTCCTACGAGCAGTACTTC. Protein product: CSVEGPLSARPSYEQYF.

This clonotype was counted only a few times. The V gene is TRBV3-1, the J gene TRBJ1-2; TRBD1 might be the D (6 bases). The length of the CDR3 is 15 residues. The V end lost 5 bases, the J end lost 6 bases, and 19 bases lay between the germline ends. Germline V gene sequence: CDR1 LGHDT, CDR2 YNNKEL (reference sequence). The CDR3 bases are TGTGCCAGCAGCTCCGATAACAGGGTCGGGGATGGCTACACCTTC. This codes for CASSSDNRVGDGYTF.

The V gene is TRBV15, the J gene TRBJ2-1, with D possibly TRBD1 on 5 matching bases. This CDR3 spans 14 amino acids. In germline, CDR1 is LNHNV, CDR2 YYDKDF (reference sequence). V was clipped by 3 bases and J by 5 bases, with 11 bases between them. CDR3 protein: CATSSATGNNEQFF. CDR3 bases: TGTGCCACCAGCAGTGCAACAGGCAACAATGAGCAGTTCTTC.

The chain recombines TRBV2 with TRBJ1-6; unclear D gene. Trimming took 1 base from V and 8 from J, leaving 3 bases between them. This CDR3 has 12 residues. Germline V gene data show CDR1 as SNHLY and CDR2 as FYNNEI. The CDR3 sequence: CASSEGDSPLHF. The DNA for the CDR3 is TGTGCCAGCAGTGAAGGAGATTCACCCCTCCACTTT. The full variable domain, its missing parts supplied by reference TRBV2 and TRBJ1-6, is EPEVTQTPSHQVTQMGQEVILRCVPISNHLYFYWYRQILGQKVEFLVSFYNNEISEKSEIFDDQFSVERPDGSNFTLKIRSTKLEDSAMYFCASSEGDSPLHFGNGTRLTVT.

Only a few counts were recorded for this clonotype. Here the CDR3 reads CAIRDRGDGEAFF. Here the CDR3 DNA reads TGTGCCATCAGAGACAGGGGAGATGGTGAAGCTTTCTTT. The V and J genes are TRBV10-3 and TRBJ1-1; 8 nucleotides align to TRBD1. Losses at the gene ends were 6 bases for V and 7 bases for J; bases not matched to a gene: 7. The CDR3 runs to 13 residues. The germline V gene encodes CDR1 ENHRY and CDR2 SYGVKD.